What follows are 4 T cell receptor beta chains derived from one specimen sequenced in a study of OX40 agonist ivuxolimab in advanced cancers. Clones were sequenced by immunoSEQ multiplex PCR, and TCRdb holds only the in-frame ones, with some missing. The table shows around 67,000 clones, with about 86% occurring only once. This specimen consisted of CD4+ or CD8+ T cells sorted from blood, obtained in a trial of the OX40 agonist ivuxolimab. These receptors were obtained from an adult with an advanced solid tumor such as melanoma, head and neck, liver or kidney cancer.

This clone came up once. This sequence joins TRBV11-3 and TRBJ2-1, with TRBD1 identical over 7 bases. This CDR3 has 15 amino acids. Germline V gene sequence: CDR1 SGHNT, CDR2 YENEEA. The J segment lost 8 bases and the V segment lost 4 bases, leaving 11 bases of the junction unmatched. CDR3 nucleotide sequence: TGTGCCAGCAGCTCAGCCCAAGGGGGCGCGGATGAGCAGTTCTTC. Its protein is CASSSAQGGADEQFF.

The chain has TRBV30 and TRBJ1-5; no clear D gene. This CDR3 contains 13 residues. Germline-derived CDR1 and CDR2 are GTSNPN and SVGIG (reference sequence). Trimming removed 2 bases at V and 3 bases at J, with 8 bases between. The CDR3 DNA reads TGTGCCTGGAGTTCGCAAGACAATCAGCCCCAGCATTTT. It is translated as CAWSSQDNQPQHF. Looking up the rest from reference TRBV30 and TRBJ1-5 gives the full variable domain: SQTIHQWPATLVQPVGSPLSLECTVEGTSNPNLYWYRQAAGRGLQLLFYSVGIGQISSEVPQNLSASRPQDRQFILSSKKLLLSDSGFYLCAWSSQDNQPQHFGDGTRLSIL.

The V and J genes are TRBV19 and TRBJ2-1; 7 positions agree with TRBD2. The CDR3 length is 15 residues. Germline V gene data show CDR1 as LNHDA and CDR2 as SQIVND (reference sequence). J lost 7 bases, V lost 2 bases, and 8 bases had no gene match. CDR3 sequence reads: CASSIISGPTNEQFF. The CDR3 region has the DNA TGTGCCAGTAGTATAATTAGCGGGCCTACAAATGAGCAGTTCTTC.

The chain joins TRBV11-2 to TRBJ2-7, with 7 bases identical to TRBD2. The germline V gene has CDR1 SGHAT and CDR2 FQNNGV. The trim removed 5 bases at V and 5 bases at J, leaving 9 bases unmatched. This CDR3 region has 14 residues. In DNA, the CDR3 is TGTGCCAGCAGCCCTGGGGGGGGTAGAAACGAGCAGTACTTC. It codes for CASSPGGGRNEQYF. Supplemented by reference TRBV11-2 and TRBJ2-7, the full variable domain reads EAGVAQSPRYKIIEKRQSVAFWCNPISGHATLYWYQQILGQGPKLLIQFQNNGVVDDSQLPKDRFSAERLKGVDSTLKIQPAKLEDSAVYLCASSPGGGRNEQYFGPGTRLTVT.